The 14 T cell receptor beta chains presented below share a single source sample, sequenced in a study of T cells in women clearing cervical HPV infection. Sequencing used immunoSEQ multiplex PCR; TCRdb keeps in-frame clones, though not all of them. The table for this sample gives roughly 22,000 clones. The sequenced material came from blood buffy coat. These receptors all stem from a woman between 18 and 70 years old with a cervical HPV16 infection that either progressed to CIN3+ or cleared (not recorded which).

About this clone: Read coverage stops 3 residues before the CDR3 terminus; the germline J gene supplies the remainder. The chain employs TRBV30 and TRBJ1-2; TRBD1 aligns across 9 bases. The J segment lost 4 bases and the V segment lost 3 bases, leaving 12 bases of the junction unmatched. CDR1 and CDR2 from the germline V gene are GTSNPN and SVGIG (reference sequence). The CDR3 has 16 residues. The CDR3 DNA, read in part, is TGTGCCTGGAGCGACAACGCCGGGACAGGGATCTATGGC. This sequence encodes CAWSDNAGTGIYG. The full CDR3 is CAWSDNAGTGIYGYTF.

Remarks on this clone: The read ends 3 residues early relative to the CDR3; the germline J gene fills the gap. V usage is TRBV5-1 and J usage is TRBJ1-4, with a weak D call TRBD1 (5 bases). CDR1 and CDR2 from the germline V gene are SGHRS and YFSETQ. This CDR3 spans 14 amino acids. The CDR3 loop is CASSSGTPNSPLFF. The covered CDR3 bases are TGCGCCAGCAGCTCCGGGACTCCCAATTCACCA.

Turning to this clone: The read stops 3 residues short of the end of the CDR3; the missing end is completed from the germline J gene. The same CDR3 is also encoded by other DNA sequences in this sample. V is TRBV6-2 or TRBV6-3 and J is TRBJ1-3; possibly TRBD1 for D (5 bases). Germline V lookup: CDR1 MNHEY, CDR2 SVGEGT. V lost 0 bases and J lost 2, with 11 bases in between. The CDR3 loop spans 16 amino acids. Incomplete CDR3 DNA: TGTGCCAGCAGTTACTCGACGGCCAGGGCTGGAAACACC. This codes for CASSYSTARAGNT. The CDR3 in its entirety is CASSYSTARAGNTIYF.

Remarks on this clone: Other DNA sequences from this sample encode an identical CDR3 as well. CDR3 bases read: TGCGCCAGCAGCCAAGATCGGGGACTAGCGGGGTCCACGGATACG. Translation gives CASSQDRGLAGSTDT. The complete CDR3 protein is CASSQDRGLAGSTDTQYF. The genes are TRBV4-1 and TRBJ2-3; TRBD2 matches at 13 bases. The sequenced fragment ends 3 residues before the CDR3 boundary, so the rest is inferred from the germline J gene. V lost 0 bases to trimming and J lost 6 bases; unmatched junction nucleotides: 9. This CDR3 has 18 residues. CDR1 and CDR2 (germline): MGHRA, YSYEKL.

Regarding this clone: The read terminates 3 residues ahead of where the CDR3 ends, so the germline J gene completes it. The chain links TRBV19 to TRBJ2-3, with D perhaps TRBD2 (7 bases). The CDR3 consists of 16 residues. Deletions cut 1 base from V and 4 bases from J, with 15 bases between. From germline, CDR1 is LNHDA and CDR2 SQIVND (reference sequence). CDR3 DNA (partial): TGTGCCAGTAGTATAGGTGGGGGGGGGACATCAGATACG. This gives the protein CASSIGGGGTSDT. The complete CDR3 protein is CASSIGGGGTSDTQYF. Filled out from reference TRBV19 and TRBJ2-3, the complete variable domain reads DGGITQSPKYLFRKEGQNVTLSCEQNLNHDAMYWYRQDPGQGLRLIYYSQIVNDFQKGDIAEGYSVSREKKESFPLTVTSAQKNPTAFYLCASSIGGGGTSDTQYFGPGTRLTVL.

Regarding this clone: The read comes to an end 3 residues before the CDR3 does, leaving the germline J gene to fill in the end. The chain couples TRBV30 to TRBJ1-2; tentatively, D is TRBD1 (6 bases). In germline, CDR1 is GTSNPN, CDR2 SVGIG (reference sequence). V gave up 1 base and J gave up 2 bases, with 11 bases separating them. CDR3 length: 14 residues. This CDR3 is CAWSEDSLNYGYTF. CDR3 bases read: TGTGCCTGGAGTGAGGACAGCCTGAACTATGGC.

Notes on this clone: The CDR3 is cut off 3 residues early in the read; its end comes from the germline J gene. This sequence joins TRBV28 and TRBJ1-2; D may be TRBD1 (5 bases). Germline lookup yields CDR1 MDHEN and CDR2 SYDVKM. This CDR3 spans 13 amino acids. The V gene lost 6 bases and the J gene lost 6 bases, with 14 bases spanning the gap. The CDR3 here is CASRRDSLDGYTF. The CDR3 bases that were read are TGTGCCAGCAGGCGCGACAGCTTAGATGGC.

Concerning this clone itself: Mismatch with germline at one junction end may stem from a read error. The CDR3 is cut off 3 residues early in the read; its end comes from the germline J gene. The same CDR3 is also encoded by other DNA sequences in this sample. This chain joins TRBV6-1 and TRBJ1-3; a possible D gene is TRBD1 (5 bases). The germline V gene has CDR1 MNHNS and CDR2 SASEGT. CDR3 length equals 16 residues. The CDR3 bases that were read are TGTGCCAGCAGTGATAAGGGCAGGGTAACCGGAAACACG. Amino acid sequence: CASSDKGRVTGNT. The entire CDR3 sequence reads CASSDKGRVTGNTIYF.

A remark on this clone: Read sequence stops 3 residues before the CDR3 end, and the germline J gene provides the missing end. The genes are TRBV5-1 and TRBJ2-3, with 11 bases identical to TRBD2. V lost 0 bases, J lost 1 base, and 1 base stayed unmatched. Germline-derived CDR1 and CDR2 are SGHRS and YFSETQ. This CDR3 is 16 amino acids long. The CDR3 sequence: CASSLASGGRTDTQYF. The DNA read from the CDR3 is TGCGCCAGCAGCTTGGCTAGCGGGGGGCGCACAGATACG.

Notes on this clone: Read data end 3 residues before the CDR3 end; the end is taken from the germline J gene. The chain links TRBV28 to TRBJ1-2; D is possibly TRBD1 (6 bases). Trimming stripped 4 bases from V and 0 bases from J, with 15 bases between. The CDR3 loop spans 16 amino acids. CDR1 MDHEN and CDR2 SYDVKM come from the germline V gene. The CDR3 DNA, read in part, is TGTGCCAGCAGTTCATCAGGGGACCCAACTAACTATGGC. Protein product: CASSSSGDPTNYG. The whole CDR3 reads CASSSSGDPTNYGYTF.

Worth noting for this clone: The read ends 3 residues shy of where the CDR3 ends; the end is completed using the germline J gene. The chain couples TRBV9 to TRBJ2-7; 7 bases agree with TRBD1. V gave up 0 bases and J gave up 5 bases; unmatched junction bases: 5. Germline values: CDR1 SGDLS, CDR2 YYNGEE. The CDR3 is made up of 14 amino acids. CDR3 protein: CASSVGRGLDEQYF. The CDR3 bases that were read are TGTGCCAGCAGCGTAGGTAGGGGGCTTGACGAG. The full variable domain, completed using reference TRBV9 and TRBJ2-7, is DSGVTQTPKHLITATGQRVTLRCSPRSGDLSVYWYQQSLDQGLQFLIQYYNGEERAKGNILERFSAQQFPDLHSELNLSSLELGDSALYFCASSVGRGLDEQYFGPGTRLTVT.

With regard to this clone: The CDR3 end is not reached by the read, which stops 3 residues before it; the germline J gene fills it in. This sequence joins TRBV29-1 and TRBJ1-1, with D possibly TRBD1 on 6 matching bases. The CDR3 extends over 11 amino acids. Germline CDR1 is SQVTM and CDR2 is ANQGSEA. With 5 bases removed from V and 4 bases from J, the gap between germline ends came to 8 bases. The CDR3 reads CSVRGGTEAFF. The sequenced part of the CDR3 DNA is TGCAGCGTTAGGGGGGGCACTGAA.

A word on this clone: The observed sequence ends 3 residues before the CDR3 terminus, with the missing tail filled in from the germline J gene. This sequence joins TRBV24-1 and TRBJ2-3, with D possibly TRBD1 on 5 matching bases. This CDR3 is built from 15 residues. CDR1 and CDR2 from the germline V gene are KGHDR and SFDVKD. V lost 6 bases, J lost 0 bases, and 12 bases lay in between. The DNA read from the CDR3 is TGTGCCACCAGTTGGGGCGGTCCCAGCACAGATACG. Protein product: CATSWGGPSTDT. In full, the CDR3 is CATSWGGPSTDTQYF.

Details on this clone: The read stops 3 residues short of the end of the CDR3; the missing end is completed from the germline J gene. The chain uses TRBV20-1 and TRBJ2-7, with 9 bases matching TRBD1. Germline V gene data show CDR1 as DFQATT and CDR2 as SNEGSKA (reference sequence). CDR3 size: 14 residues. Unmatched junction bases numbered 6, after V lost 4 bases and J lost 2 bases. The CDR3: CSATGQGTTYEQYF. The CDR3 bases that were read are TGCAGTGCTACAGGACAGGGGACAACCTACGAG.